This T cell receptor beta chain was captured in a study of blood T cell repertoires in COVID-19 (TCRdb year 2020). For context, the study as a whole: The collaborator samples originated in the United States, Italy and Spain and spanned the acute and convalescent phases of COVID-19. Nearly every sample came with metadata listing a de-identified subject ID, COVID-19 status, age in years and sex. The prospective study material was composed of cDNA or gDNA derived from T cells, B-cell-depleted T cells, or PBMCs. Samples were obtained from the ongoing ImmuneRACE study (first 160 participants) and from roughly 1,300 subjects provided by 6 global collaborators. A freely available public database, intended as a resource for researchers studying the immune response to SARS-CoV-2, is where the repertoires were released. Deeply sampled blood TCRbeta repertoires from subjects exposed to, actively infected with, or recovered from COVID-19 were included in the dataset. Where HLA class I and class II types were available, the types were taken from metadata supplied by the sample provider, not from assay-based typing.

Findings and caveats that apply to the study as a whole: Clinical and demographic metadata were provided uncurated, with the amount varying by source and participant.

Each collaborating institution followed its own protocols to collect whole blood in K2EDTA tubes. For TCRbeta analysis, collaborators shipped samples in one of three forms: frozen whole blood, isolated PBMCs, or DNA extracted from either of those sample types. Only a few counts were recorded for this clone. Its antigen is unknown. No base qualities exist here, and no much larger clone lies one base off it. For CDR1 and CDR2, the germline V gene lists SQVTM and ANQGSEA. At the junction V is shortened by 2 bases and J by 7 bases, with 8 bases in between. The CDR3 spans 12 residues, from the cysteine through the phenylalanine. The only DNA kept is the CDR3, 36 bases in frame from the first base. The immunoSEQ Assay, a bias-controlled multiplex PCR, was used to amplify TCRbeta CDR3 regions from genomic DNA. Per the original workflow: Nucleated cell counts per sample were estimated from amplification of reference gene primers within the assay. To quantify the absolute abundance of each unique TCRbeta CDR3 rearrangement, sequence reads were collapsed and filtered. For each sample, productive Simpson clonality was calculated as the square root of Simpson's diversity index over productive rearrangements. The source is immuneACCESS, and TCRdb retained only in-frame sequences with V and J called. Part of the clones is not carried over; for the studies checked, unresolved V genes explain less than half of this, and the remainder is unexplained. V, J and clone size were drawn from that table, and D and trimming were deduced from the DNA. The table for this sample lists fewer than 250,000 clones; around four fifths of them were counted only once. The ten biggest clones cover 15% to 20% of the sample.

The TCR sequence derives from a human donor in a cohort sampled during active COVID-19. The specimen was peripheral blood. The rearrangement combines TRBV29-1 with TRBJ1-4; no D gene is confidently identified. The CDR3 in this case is CSVESTGEKLFF. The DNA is TGCAGCGTTGAATCTACGGGTGAAAAACTGTTTTTT.